This T cell receptor beta chain was observed in a study of lymphopenia after photon versus proton radiotherapy (dated by TCRdb to the late 2010s). A note on the overall study: The immunological effects of photon versus proton radiation therapy were compared in patients with gastrointestinal tumors who developed high-grade lymphopenia. The study aimed to characterize how the two radiation modalities differ in their impact on the immune system. The cohort included 20 to 25 patients with gastrointestinal tumors who developed lymphopenia after receiving either photon or proton therapy.

The library was prepared using the immunoSEQ multiplex PCR assay. T cell repertoires were profiled with deep sequencing of rearranged TCR beta loci together with multiparametric flow cytometry. TCRdb took over this immuneACCESS table, retaining in-frame rearrangements with V and J assigned. Such tables are incomplete; in checked studies, under half of the missing clones stem from an unresolved V gene, and the remainder is unexplained. The sample table holds roughly 40,000 clones, of which around 83% were seen once. Under 25% of the sample rests with the top ten. With respect to this clone: The antigen it binds to is not known. No base-level quality is on record; no much larger clone is a single base apart.

Deletion took 6 bases off V and 0 bases off J, with a span of 15 bases between the germline ends. Measured from the cysteine to the phenylalanine, the CDR3 is 16 residues long. Only the CDR3 portion is preserved as DNA: 48 bases, with reading frame beginning at the first base. Sequences LNHDA (CDR1) and SQIVND (CDR2) are obtained from the germline V gene (reference sequence). The full study reports these points: After the lymphocyte count nadir, oligoclonal expansion, especially of CD8+ Temra cells, was observed in photon-treated repertoires, and the drop in diversity was driven by this expansion. The survival association was assessed only in patients who died, and the authors presented better survival with proton therapy as a possibility rather than a demonstrated result. During treatment, patients who received proton therapy stayed relatively stable, whereas patients who received photon therapy lost naive T cells and TCR diversity and gained effector/memory populations. Across the cohort, among patients who died, a greater drop in TCR diversity after the nadir was inversely correlated with overall survival time.

Recombination linked TRBV19 to TRBJ1-5; the D gene is perhaps TRBD1, on 6 matching bases. The source is a woman aged 70-85 years with pancreatic cancer. The sequences come from peripheral blood, collected from a patient treated with proton-based radiotherapy. The bases read TGTGCCAGTAGCCTCCTAGGGGGGGTTAGCAATCAGCCCCAGCATTTT. It encodes CASSLLGGVSNQPQHF. The reference TRBV19 and TRBJ1-5 proteins fill in what lies around the CDR3, so the full variable domain reads DGGITQSPKYLFRKEGQNVTLSCEQNLNHDAMYWYRQDPGQGLRLIYYSQIVNDFQKGDIAEGYSVSREKKESFPLTVTSAQKNPTAFYLCASSLLGGVSNQPQHFGDGTRLSIL.